This T cell receptor beta chain was sequenced in a study of cytomegalovirus exposure and HLA in healthy donors. V dropped 3 bases and J dropped 4 bases, with 9 bases sitting between them. Germline lookup yields CDR1 LNHDA and CDR2 SQIVND (reference sequence). The CDR3 contains 14 residues. The protocol was immunoSEQ multiplex PCR, while the TCRdb copy is restricted to in-frame clones and leaves out a portion. The sample consists of 110,000 to 150,000 clones, approximately 94% of them appearing once. Separate from the approximately 650-subject first cohort, the roughly 120-subject validation cohort was the one that the donors belonged to.

This TCR came from a man between 18 and 29 years old in good health and CMV-seropositive. What was sequenced was PBMCs. V usage is TRBV19 and J usage is TRBJ1-4; D ambiguous. The CDR3 region has the DNA TGTGCCAGTAGTATTTTGGCTGATAATGAAAAACTGTTTTTT. It specifies CASSILADNEKLFF.